The rows below give T cell receptor beta chains drawn from one sample of a study of tumor and adjacent non-tumor tissue in lung cancer. One entry per CDR3 protein, called by TCRdb with MiXCR from the multiplex PCR reads. The sample records 60,000 to 65,000 distinct CDR3 sequences, around two thirds being singletons. Sequenced input: distant non-tumor lung tissue. All receptors come from an older man with non-small cell lung cancer. Both conserved end residues are part of each CDR3. A D gene is named only where the DNA matches it firmly. A row's size may be missing; if present it is once, few, many or a size class.

>.|TRBV11-2|TRBJ2-2|TRBD2
TGTGCAGGCAGCTTAGATCGACTAGCCTCGGCCAGGGAGCTGTTTTTT
CAGSLDRLASARELFF
>.|TRBV11-2|TRBJ2-3|.
TGTGCCAGCAGTTGGAATAGCACAGATACGCAGTATTTT
CASSWNSTDTQYF
>.|TRBV6-1|TRBJ1-1|.
TGTGCCAGCAGTGCGAGTAGGAGCACTGAAGCTTTCTTT
CASSASRSTEAFF
>.|TRBV5-1|TRBJ2-3|TRBD1
TGCGCCAGCAGCTTGGGCGCAGGGGGCATCGGCACAGATACGCAGTATTTT
CASSLGAGGIGTDTQYF
>many|TRBV30|TRBJ2-1|.
TGTGCCTGGTCGATGGGGGCAGGTGAGCAGTTCTTC
CAWSMGAGEQFF
>.|TRBV30|TRBJ2-7|.
TGTGCCTGGAGTACTGGGGTTTACGAGCAGTGCTTC
CAWSTGVYEQCF
>many|TRBV6-2/TRBV6-3|TRBJ2-2|.
TGTGCCAGCAGTGAGCCAGCGGCCATGGCCGGGGAGCTGTTTTTT
CASSEPAAMAGELFF
>.|TRBV11-1|TRBJ2-1|.
TGTGCCAGCAGCTTAGGGGTAGCGGCTGGAGACAATGGGCAGTTCTTC
CASSLGVAAGDNGQFF
>once|TRBV7-9|TRBJ1-4|.
TGTGCCGGCACCCTGGGAGGGGAAAAACTGTTTTTT
CAGTLGGEKLFF
>.|TRBV6-1|TRBJ2-2|.
TGTGCCGGCAGTGGTTCACGGGGTTCGGACACCGGGGAGCTGTTTTTT
CAGSGSRGSDTGELFF
>.|TRBV12-3/TRBV12-4|TRBJ1-5|TRBD1
TGTACCAGCAGTTCTACAGGGGGGCATCAACCCCGGCAGTTT
CTSSSTGGHQPRQF
>.|TRBV7-2|TRBJ1-2|.
TGTGCCAGCAGCCCCGGGAGCGGCCTTAAGGGTGGCTACACCTTC
CASSPGSGLKGGYTF
>.|TRBV4-1|TRBJ2-1|.
TGCGCCAGCAGCTACACCCTAGACGGATCCTACAATGAGCAGTTCTTC
CASSYTLDGSYNEQFF
>many|TRBV5-1|TRBJ2-1|.
TGCGCCAGCAGCTCCACTACGACCTACAATGAGCAGTTCTTC
CASSSTTTYNEQFF
>many|TRBV10-2|TRBJ2-3|.
TGCGCCTGCGGTCTAGGTTATACGCAGTATTTT
CACGLGYTQYF
>.|TRBV11-2|TRBJ1-2|TRBD1
TGTGCCAGCAGTTCTTACAGGGGCCGTGACGACTCCACCTTC
CASSSYRGRDDSTF
>many|TRBV4-2|TRBJ2-7|.
TGTGCCAGCAGCCAAGATATAGGCTTGGCCTCCTACGAGCAGTACTTC
CASSQDIGLASYEQYF
>many|TRBV28|TRBJ2-7|.
TGTGCCAGCAGTCCCGTTACTTGGGGGCAGTACTTC
CASSPVTWGQYF
>.|TRBV11-3|TRBJ2-3|TRBD2
TGTACCAGCAGCTCGCAGACTAGCGGGAGCCCAGATACGCAGTGTTTT
CTSSSQTSGSPDTQCF
>.|TRBV28|TRBJ2-2|.
TGTGCCAGCAGTTTATCGACTGGGCCAGGTGGGGAGCTGTTTTTT
CASSLSTGPGGELFF
>.|TRBV28|TRBJ2-3|.
TGTGCCAGCAGTTCCTTCCAGCCGGGCCCTCGCACAGATACGCAGTATTTT
CASSSFQPGPRTDTQYF
>few|TRBV5-1|TRBJ2-4|TRBD1
TGCGCCAGCAGCCTAGGGGACAGGCCAAACATTCAGTACTTC
CASSLGDRPNIQYF
>once|TRBV28|TRBJ2-1|.
TGTGCCAGAAGTTTAACAGGAAGGGTCAATGAGCAGTTCTTC
CARSLTGRVNEQFF
>.|TRBV20-1|TRBJ1-6|.
TGCAGTGCTGACCGGGGCCTCTCCTATGATCCACCCCTCCACTTT
CSADRGLSYDPPLHF
>many|TRBV7-8|TRBJ2-1|.
TGTGCCAGCAGCTCCAGTCCTACCCGAAATGAGCAGTTCTTC
CASSSSPTRNEQFF
>.|TRBV4-1|TRBJ2-1|TRBD2
TGCGCCAGCAATCAAGATTTTAGTTTAGCGGGGGGTGATGAGCAGTTCTTC
CASNQDFSLAGGDEQFF
>many|TRBV29-1|TRBJ2-5|TRBD1
TGCAGCGCCCAACCCGCCGCGGGACAGGGCCTGCAAGAGACCCAGTACTTC
CSAQPAAGQGLQETQYF
>.|TRBV7-3|TRBJ2-3|.
TGTGCCAGCAGCGACCCTTTAGCGGATCGCACAGATACGCAGTATTTT
CASSDPLADRTDTQYF
>many|TRBV6-1|TRBJ2-7|.
TGTGCCAGCAGGACAATTGAGGCAGTGTCCTACGAGCAGTACTTC
CASRTIEAVSYEQYF
>.|TRBV7-8|TRBJ2-3|TRBD2
TGTGCTAACACTGAACGATTCGCGGGAGAAGGCACAGATACGCAGTATTTT
CANTERFAGEGTDTQYF
>.|TRBV24-1|TRBJ2-6|TRBD1
TGTGCCACCAGCCCGGGACAGGGTTCTTCTGGGGCCAACGTCCTGACTTTC
CATSPGQGSSGANVLTF
>many|TRBV12-3/TRBV12-4|TRBJ2-1|.
TGTGCCAGCAGACGCTCCCAGGGCAATGAGCAGTTCTTC
CASRRSQGNEQFF
>many|TRBV29-1|TRBJ2-2|TRBD1
TGCAGCGTTGGGACAGGGAGCGCCGGGGAGCTGTTTTTT
CSVGTGSAGELFF
>few|TRBV20-1|TRBJ2-1|TRBD2
TGCAGTGCCACCGAACGGACTAGCGGGAGGGGCTACAATGAGCAGTTCTTC
CSATERTSGRGYNEQFF
>.|TRBV6-6|TRBJ2-7|.
TGTGACAGCACCCACGGACCCGCAGGGTCCACCGGGGGCGACGAGCAGCACTTC
CDSTHGPAGSTGGDEQHF
>few|TRBV24-1|TRBJ1-1|TRBD1
TGTGCCACCAGTGGGGGCAGGGGGGACACTGAAGCTTTCTTT
CATSGGRGDTEAFF
>once|TRBV5-1|TRBJ2-3|.
TGCGCCAGCAGCCGGACGGGCGGTCGCACAGATACGCAGTATTTT
CASSRTGGRTDTQYF
>.|TRBV6-6|TRBJ2-2|TRBD2
TGTGCCAGCAGGTCAGGACTAGCGGGGGACCCGAACGCCGGGGAGCTGTTTTTT
CASRSGLAGDPNAGELFF
>.|TRBV11-3|TRBJ2-4|.
TGTGCCGGCAGCTTGAGCAGGAGTAATTCCAAAAACATTCAGTACTTC
CAGSLSRSNSKNIQYF
>.|TRBV24-1|TRBJ2-6|.
TGTGCCACCAGTGAACCGGCAGGGACCTCTGGGGCCAACGTCCTGACTTTC
CATSEPAGTSGANVLTF
>many|TRBV7-8|TRBJ2-7|TRBD2
TGTGCCAGCAGCCTCAACTTAGCGGGGGAAACCTACGAGCAGTACTTC
CASSLNLAGETYEQYF
>many|TRBV5-1|TRBJ2-1|.
TGCGCCAGCAGCTTTTCAGCGGACAATGAGCAGTTCTTC
CASSFSADNEQFF
>.|TRBV20-1|TRBJ2-7|.
TGCAGTGCTAGAGATCAACAAAAGGCCCTCTCGCACTACGAGCAGTACTTC
CSARDQQKALSHYEQYF
>.|TRBV11-2|TRBJ2-3|.
TGTGTCAGCAGCTCCGGGACTCTTGCAGATACACAGTATTTT
CVSSSGTLADTQYF